This paragraph reports one T cell receptor (beta chain). Its antigen is still unknown. One entry per CDR3 protein results from TCRdb running MiXCR on the 5' RACE reads. The data show 130,000 or so distinct CDR3 sequences, roughly 15% seen once. The sample belongs to a study of T cells after yellow fever vaccination. The CDR3 runs 14 residues. V gave up 3 bases and J gave up 4 bases, with 10 bases separating them. Germline CDR1 and CDR2: ENHRY and SYGVKD. Points from the study as a whole: Of the clonotypes, a small share occurred in both CD4 and CD8 compartments. Compared with primary, the secondary response was weaker and peaked at day 5, not 15.

The chain has TRBV10-3 and TRBJ2-1; D might be TRBD2 (6 bases). The origin of this receptor is a man between 18 and 29 years old who received the YFV17D yellow fever vaccine. Sequenced here: CD8+ T cells sorted from PBMCs, sampled 5 days after the yellow fever booster vaccination. CDR3 region: CAISDGGNYNEQFF. In DNA form, the CDR3 reads TGTGCCATCAGTGACGGCGGGAATTACAATGAGCAGTTCTTC.